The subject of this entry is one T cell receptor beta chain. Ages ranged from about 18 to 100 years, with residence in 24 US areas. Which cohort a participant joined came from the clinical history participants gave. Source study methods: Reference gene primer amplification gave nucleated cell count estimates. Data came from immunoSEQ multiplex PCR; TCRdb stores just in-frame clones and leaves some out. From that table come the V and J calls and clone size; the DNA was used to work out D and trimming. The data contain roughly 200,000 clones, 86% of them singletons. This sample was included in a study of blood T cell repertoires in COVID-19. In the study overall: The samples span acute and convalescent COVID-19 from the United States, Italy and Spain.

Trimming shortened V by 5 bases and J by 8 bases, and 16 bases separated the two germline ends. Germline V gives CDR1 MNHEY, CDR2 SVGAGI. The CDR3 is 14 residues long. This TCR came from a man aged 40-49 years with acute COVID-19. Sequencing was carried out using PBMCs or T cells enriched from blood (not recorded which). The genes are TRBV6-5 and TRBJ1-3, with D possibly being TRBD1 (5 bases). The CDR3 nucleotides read TGTGCCAGCAGTCCCGAGGGACTCAACGACACCATATATTTT. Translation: CASSPEGLNDTIYF.